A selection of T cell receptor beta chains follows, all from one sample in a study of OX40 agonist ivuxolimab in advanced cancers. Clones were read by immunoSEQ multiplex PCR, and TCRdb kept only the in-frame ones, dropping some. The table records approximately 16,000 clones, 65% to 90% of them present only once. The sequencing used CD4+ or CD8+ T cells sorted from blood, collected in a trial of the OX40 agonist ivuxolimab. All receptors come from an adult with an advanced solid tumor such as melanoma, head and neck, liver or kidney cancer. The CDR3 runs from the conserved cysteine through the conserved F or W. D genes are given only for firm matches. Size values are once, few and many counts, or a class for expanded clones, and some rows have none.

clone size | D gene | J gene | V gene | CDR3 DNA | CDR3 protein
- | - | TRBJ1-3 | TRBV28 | TGTGCCAGCAGTTTATGGGAGGGCTCTGGAAACACCATATATTTT | CASSLWEGSGNTIYF
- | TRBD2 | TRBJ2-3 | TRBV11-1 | TGTGCCAGCAGCTTATGGCGGGAGCTCACAGATACGCAGTATTTT | CASSLWRELTDTQYF
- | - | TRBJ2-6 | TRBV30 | TGTGCCTGGCAAGCTCTGGCCTCTGGGGCCAACGTCCTGACTTTC | CAWQALASGANVLTF
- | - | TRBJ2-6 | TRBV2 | TGTGCCAGCAGCAGCACACGGGCCAACGTCCTGACTTTC | CASSSTRANVLTF
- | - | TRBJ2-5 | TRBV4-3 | TGCGCCAGCAGCCAAGGTATCGGGGAGACCCAGTACTTC | CASSQGIGETQYF
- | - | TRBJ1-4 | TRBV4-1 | TGCGCCAGCAGCCAGACACAGCTTAATGAAAAACTGTTTTTT | CASSQTQLNEKLFF
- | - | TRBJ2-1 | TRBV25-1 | TGTGCCAGCCAGGCCAGGCGGGATACCTACAATGAGCAGTTCTTC | CASQARRDTYNEQFF
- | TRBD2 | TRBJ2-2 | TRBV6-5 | TGTGCCACCCATCGGGGGGGCGACACCGGGGAGCTGTTTTTT | CATHRGGDTGELFF
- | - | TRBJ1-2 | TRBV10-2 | TGCGCCAGTAGTCAGGGGAATGCGGGCGGCTACACCTTC | CASSQGNAGGYTF
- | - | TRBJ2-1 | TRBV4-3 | TGCGCCAGCAGCCACGCCGCCGGGCGGGCCTACAATGAGCAGTTCTTC | CASSHAAGRAYNEQFF
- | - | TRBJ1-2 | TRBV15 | TGTGCCACCGGTAGGACAACTAACTATGGCTACACCTTC | CATGRTTNYGYTF
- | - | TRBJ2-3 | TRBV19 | TGTGCCAGTAGTATAGGAGTCCCGGTCAGCACAGATACGCAGTATTTT | CASSIGVPVSTDTQYF
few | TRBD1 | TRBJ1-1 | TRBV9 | TGTGCCAGCAGCACCAGACAGGGAGGGACTGAAGCTTTCTTT | CASSTRQGGTEAFF
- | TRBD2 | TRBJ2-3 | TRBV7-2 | TGTGCCAGCAGCTTATTAGCGGGAGCAGATACGCAGTATTTT | CASSLLAGADTQYF
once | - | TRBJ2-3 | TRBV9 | TGTGCCAGCAGCGTAGGAGGCAGAGCTGGAGATACGCAGTATTTT | CASSVGGRAGDTQYF
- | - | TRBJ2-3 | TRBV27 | TGTGCCAGCAGTTTTTCCCGAATGGGAACAGATACGCAGTATTTT | CASSFSRMGTDTQYF
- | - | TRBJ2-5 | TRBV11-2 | TGTGCCAGCAGCCCCGGAGAGACCCAGTACTTC | CASSPGETQYF
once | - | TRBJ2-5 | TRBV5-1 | TGCGCCAGCAGCTTGGGGGAGCGGCTTCCTGGGTGGGAGACCCAGTACTTC | CASSLGERLPGWETQYF
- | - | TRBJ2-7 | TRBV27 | TGTGCCAGCACAGGAGGCAGGAGCTACGAGCAGTACTTC | CASTGGRSYEQYF
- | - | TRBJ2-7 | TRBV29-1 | TGCAGCGTTGTCACTCAGGGGTCCGCCTACGAGCAGTACTTC | CSVVTQGSAYEQYF
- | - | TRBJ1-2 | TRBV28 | TGTGCCAGCAGTTTCCGTGGCTACACCTTC | CASSFRGYTF
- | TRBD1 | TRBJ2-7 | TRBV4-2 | TGTGCCAGCAGCCTAAACAGGGGCCGAGCCTACGAGCAGTACTTC | CASSLNRGRAYEQYF
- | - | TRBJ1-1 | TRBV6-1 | TGTGCCAGCACCGAGGCTTTCTTT | CASTEAFF
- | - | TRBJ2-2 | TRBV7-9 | TGTGCCAGCAGAGCTACTGGTGCCGGGGAGCTGTTTTTT | CASRATGAGELFF
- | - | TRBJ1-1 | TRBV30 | TGTGCCTGGACCCGAGACAGGCGGACTGAAGCTTTCTTT | CAWTRDRRTEAFF
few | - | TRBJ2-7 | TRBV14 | TGTGCCAGCAGCCAAGGGTTCTCTGAGCAGTACTTC | CASSQGFSEQYF
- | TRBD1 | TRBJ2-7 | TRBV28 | TGTGCCAGCAGTTCCTCCGGGACAGGATCCTACGAGCAGTACTTC | CASSSSGTGSYEQYF
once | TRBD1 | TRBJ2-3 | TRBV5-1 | TGCGCCAGCACTCTAGGACAGGGGGGTACAGATACGCAGTATTTT | CASTLGQGGTDTQYF
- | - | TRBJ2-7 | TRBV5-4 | TGTGCCAGCAGCCTCCCTGGGGGCGGAGGGTACGAGCAGTACTTC | CASSLPGGGGYEQYF
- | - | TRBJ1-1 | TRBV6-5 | TGTGCCAGCAGTTACCGGGGGTGGGGTACTGAAGCTTTCTTT | CASSYRGWGTEAFF
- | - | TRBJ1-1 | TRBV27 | TGTGCCAGTGGTTTCATCCGGACGAACACTGAAGCTTTCTTT | CASGFIRTNTEAFF
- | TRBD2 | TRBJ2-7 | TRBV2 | TGTGCCAGCAGTGAACGCACTAGCGGAGCCTACGAGCAGTACTTC | CASSERTSGAYEQYF
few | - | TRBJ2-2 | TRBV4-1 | TGCGCCAGCAGCCGTCTGCGGGCTAGCTCGAACACCGGGGAGCTGTTTTTT | CASSRLRASSNTGELFF
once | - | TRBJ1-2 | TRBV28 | TGTGCCAGCAGTCGGGGGATCTATGGCTACACCTTC | CASSRGIYGYTF
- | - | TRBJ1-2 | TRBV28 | TGTGCCAGTCACAGGGATTATGGCTACACCTTC | CASHRDYGYTF
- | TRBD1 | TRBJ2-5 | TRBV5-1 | TGCGCCAGCAGCTTGGCCGGACAGGCAAGGATGGAGACCCAGTACTTC | CASSLAGQARMETQYF
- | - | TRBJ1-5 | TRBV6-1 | TGTGCCAGTTTGGACAGTCCCATACTAAAGACCCAGCATTTT | CASLDSPILKTQHF
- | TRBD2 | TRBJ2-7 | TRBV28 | TGTGCCAGCAGACTGGGAGCTAGCGGGAGCTACGAGCAGTACTTC | CASRLGASGSYEQYF
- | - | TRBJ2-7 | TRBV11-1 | TGTGCCAGCAGCTTATTGGGCAGCAATGGTGAGCAGTACTTC | CASSLLGSNGEQYF
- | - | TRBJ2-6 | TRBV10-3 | TGTGCCATCAGTGAACGCTCTGGGGCCAACGTCCTGACTTTC | CAISERSGANVLTF
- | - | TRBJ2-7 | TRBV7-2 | TGTGCCAGCAGCTTAGGAACGGGATACGAGCAGTACTTC | CASSLGTGYEQYF
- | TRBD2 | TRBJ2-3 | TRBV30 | TGTGCCTGGGCGACTAGCGGGACGAGATCAGATACGCAGTATTTT | CAWATSGTRSDTQYF
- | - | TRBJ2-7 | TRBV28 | TGTGCCAGCAGCCCAGGGAGCTCCTACGAGCAGTACTTC | CASSPGSSYEQYF
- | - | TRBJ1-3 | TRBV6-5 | TGTGCCAGCAGTTACCTCAATGGAAACACCATATATTTT | CASSYLNGNTIYF
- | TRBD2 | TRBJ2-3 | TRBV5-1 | TGCGCCAGCACGCTCGGAAGATGGGAGGGGCGCACAGATACGCAGTATTTT | CASTLGRWEGRTDTQYF
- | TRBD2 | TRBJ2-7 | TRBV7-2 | TGTGCCAGCAGCTTACTACTAGCGGGACCTCGGGGGGAGCAGTACTTC | CASSLLLAGPRGEQYF
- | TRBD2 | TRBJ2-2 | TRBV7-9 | TGTGCCAGCAGCTTAGGGCTAGCGGGACTTAACACCGGGGAGCTGTTTTTT | CASSLGLAGLNTGELFF
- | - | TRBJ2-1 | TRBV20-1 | TGCAGTGCAAGCTATGAAGGGCAGTTCTTC | CSASYEGQFF
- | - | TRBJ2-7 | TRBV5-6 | TGTGCCAGCAGCTTGCCCTACACCTACGAGCAGTACTTC | CASSLPYTYEQYF
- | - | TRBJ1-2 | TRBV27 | TGTGCCAGCAGTCGCGACAGGAGATGGGGCTACACCTTC | CASSRDRRWGYTF
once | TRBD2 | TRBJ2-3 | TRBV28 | TGTGCCAGCAGGCCTTCGAAGTCGGCTCCGGGACTAGCGGGAGGTCTGGTGCAGTATTTT | CASRPSKSAPGLAGGLVQYF